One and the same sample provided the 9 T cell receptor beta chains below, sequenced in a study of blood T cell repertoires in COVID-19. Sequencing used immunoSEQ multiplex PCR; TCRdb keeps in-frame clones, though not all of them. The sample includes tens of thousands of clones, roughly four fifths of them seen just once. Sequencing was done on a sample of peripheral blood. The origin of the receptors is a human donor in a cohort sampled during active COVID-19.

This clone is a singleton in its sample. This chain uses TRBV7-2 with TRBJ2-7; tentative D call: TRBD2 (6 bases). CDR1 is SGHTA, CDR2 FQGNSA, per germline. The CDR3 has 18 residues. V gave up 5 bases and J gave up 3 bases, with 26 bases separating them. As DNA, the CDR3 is TGTGCCAGCAGCCGGGAACCTCTTTTTGCGGGACCTCGCTACGAGCAGTACTTC. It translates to CASSREPLFAGPRYEQYF. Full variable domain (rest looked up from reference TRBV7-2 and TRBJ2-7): GAGVSQSPSNKVTEKGKDVELRCDPISGHTALYWYRQSLGQGLEFLIYFQGNSAPDKSGLPSDRFSAERTGGSVSTLTIQRTQQEDSAVYLCASSREPLFAGPRYEQYFGPGTRLTVT.

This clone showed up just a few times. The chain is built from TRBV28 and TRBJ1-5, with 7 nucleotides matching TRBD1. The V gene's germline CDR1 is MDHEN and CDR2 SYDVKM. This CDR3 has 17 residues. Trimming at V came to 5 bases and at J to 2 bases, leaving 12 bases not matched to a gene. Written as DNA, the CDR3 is TGTGCCAGCAGTACTCACAGGGGTAAGAGTGGCAATCAGCCCCAGCATTTT. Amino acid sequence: CASSTHRGKSGNQPQHF.

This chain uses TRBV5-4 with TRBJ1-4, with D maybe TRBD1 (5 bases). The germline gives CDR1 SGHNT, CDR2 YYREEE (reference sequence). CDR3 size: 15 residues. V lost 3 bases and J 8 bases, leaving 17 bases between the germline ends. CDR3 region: CASSSSGREGEKLFF. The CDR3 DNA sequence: TGTGCCAGCAGCTCATCAGGGCGGGAAGGCGAAAAACTGTTTTTT.

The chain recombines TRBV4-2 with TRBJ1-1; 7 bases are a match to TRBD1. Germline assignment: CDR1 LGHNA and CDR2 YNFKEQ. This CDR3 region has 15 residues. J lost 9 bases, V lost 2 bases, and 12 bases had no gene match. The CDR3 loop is CASSQRPGGGDQAFF. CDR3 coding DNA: TGTGCCAGCAGCCAAAGGCCGGGAGGGGGCGACCAAGCTTTCTTT.

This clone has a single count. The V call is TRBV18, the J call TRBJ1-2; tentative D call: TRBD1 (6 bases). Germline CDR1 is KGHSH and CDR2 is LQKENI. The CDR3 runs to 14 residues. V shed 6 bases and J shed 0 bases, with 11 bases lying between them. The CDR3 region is CASSDDRSNYGYTF. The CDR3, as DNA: TGTGCCAGCTCGGACGACAGGTCTAACTATGGCTACACCTTC.

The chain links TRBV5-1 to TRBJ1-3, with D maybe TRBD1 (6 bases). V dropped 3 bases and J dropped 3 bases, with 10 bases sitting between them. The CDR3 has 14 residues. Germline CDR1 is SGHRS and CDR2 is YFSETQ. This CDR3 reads CASSSTGDGNTIYF. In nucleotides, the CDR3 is TGCGCCAGCAGCTCGACAGGAGATGGAAACACCATATATTTT.

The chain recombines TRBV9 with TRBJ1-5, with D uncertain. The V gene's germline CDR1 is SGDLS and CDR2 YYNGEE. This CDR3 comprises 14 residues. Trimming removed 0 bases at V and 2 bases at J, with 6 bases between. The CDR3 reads CASSVGPGNQPQHF. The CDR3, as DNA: TGTGCCAGCAGCGTAGGCCCGGGCAATCAGCCCCAGCATTTT.

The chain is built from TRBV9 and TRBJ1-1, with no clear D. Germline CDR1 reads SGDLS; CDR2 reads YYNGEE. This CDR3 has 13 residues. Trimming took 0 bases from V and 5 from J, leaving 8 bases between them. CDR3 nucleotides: TGTGCCAGCAGCGTAGGATCGGGGACTGAAGCTTTCTTT. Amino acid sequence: CASSVGSGTEAFF.

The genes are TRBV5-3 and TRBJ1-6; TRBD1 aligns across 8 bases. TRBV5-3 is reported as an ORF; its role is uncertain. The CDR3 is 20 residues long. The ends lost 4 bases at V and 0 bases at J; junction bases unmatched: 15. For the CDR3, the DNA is TGTGCCAGAAGCCTCAGGGGGCCCTGGCCCAGGAGCTCCTATAATTCACCCCTCCACTTT. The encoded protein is CARSLRGPWPRSSYNSPLHF.